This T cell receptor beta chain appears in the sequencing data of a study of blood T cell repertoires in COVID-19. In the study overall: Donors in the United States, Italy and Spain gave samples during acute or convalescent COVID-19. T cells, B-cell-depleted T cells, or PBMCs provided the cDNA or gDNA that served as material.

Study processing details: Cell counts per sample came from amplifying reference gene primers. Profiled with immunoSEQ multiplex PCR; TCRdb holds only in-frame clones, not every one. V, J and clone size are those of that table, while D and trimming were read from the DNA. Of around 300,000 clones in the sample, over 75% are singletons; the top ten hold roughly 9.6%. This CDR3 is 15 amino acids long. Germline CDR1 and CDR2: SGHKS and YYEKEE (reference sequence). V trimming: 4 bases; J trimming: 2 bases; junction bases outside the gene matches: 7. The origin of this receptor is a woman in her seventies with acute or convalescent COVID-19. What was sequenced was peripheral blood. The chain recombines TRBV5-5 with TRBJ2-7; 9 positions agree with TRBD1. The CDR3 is CASSLQGATPYEQYF. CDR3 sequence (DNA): TGTGCCAGCAGCCTACAGGGGGCCACACCCTACGAGCAGTACTTC.